The T cell receptor (beta chain) under discussion was sequenced for a study of blood T cell repertoires in COVID-19. Study-level information: The United States, Italy and Spain provided the acute and convalescent COVID-19 samples. T cells, B-cell-depleted T cells, or PBMCs supplied cDNA or gDNA.

Deletions cut 0 bases from V and 1 base from J, with 9 bases between. This CDR3 spans 15 amino acids. Germline CDR1 and CDR2: SGHAT and FQNNGV. In the study's own analysis: Reference gene primer amplification gave estimated nucleated cell counts. Produced via immunoSEQ multiplex PCR; TCRdb's table is partial and in-frame only. D and trimming come from the DNA, and the V and J calls and clone size come from that table. The sample holds around 63,000 clones; approximately 84% are singletons and the top ten take more than 15%. Seattle-derived patients entered the study during active infection and were followed longitudinally.

Sequenced sample: peripheral blood. This TCR derives from a man between 60 and 70 years old with COVID-19, enrolled during active disease. This chain uses TRBV11-2 with TRBJ1-1, with D perhaps matching TRBD1 (6 bases). The CDR3 nucleotides are TGTGCCAGCAGCTTAGAGTGGACAGCGAACACTGAAGCTTTCTTT. Protein product: CASSLEWTANTEAFF.